This T cell receptor beta chain was recovered during a study of T cell repertoires in cytomegalovirus infection. Study summary: Well-studied HLA-B-restricted CMV epitopes were used in the study alongside recently identified HLA-C-restricted ones. It can be stated that public TCR beta signatures indicated CMV infection as well as a matching HLA type.

Remarks on this clonotype: Its target is not known.

A single record per CDR3 protein comes from TCRdb applying MiXCR to the reads. The profile shows fewer than 350,000 distinct CDR3 sequences, about 29% of them singletons. The CDR3 covers 11 residues. CDR1 is SQVTM and CDR2 is ANQGSEA in the germline V gene. Unmatched junction bases numbered 6, after V lost 4 bases and J lost 12 bases. Overall study findings and caveats: There were carriers of CMV plus the relevant HLA, and cumulative public TCR beta family frequency identified them. CMV-specific HLA-C-restricted TCR beta clonotypes dominated the ex vivo response.

This sequence was found in a human donor in good health (CMV status not recorded). Some clones in this sample may be carry-over from other donors' samples. The rearrangement links TRBV29-1 to TRBJ1-2; 9 bases align to TRBD1. This material consisted of cultured PBMCs, taken from culture after CMV antigen stimulation. The CDR3 region is CSVGDRDWHTF. The CDR3 DNA is TGCAGCGTTGGGGACAGGGATTGGCACACCTTC.